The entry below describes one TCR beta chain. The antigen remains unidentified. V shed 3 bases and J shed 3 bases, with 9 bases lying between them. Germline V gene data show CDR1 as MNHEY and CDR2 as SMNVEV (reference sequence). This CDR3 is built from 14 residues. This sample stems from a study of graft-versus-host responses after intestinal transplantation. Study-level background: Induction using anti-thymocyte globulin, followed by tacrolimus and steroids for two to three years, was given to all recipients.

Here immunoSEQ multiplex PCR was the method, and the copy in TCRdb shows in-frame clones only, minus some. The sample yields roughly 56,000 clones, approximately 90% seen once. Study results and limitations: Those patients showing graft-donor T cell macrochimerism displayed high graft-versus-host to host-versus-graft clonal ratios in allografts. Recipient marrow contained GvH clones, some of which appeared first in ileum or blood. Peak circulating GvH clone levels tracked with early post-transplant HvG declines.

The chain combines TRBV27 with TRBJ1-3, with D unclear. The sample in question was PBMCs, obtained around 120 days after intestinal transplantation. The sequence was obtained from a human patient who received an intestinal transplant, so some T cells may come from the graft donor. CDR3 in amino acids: CASSFKGFGNTIYF. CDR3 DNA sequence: TGTGCCAGCAGTTTTAAAGGCTTTGGAAACACCATATATTTT.